The 4 T cell receptor beta chains given below trace back to one sample, sequenced in a study of T cells in Graves' hyperthyroidism and ophthalmopathy. RNA transcripts gave rise to amplified TCR beta CDR3 regions. The HTBI primer set served for first-round RT-PCR of the TCR CDR3. One entry per CDR3 protein, called by TCRdb with MiXCR from the multiplex PCR reads. Among fewer than 750,000 distinct CDR3 sequences, 14% to 15% were seen once, and the ten largest hold about 3.9%. The material sequenced was blood. The receptors stem from a woman between 40 and 50 years old with Graves' ophthalmopathy.

This chain links TRBV28 with TRBJ1-3; 10 bases align to TRBD1. The CDR3 sequence is 17 residues long. The V and J ends lost 6 bases and 1 base, in that order; junction bases with no gene match: 9. The germline gives CDR1 MDHEN, CDR2 SYDVKM. The CDR3 loop reads CASSPPRGQGSGNTIYF. CDR3 nucleotides: TGTGCCAGCAGCCCTCCCCGGGGACAGGGGTCTGGAAACACCATATATTTT.

This clonotype was counted at least ten times. This rearrangement joins TRBV29-1 to TRBJ1-2; 7 bases line up with TRBD1. The CDR3 runs 11 residues. Germline V CDR1 and CDR2: SQVTM, ANQGSEA. V shed 7 bases, J shed 7 bases, and the junction held 6 bases outside the gene matches. The CDR3 DNA sequence: TGCAGCGCCGACAGGGTGCTTGGCTACACCTTC. It yields the protein CSADRVLGYTF.

This clonotype was seen ten or more times. The chain recombines TRBV11-2 with TRBJ2-7; D might be TRBD2 (7 bases). V lost 5 bases and J lost 2, with 28 bases in between. CDR1 is SGHAT and CDR2 is FQNNGV in the germline V gene. The CDR3 is 19 residues long. DNA of the CDR3: TGTGCCAGCAGCCTTATCTCTAGCGACCGGAGGGGGGGACCCTACGAGCAGTACTTC. Protein sequence: CASSLISSDRRGGPYEQYF.

This clonotype came up many times. V usage is TRBV29-1 and J usage is TRBJ2-7, with 7 bases that match TRBD1. CDR1 is SQVTM, CDR2 ANQGSEA, per germline. This CDR3 comprises 12 residues. Unmatched junction bases numbered 5, after V lost 5 bases and J lost 4 bases. CDR3 protein: CSVRDSRYEQYF. In DNA, the CDR3 is TGCAGCGTTCGGGACAGCAGATACGAGCAGTACTTC.